This is a list of T cell receptor beta chains from one sample in a study of blood T cell repertoires in COVID-19. Here immunoSEQ multiplex PCR was the method, and the copy in TCRdb shows in-frame clones only, minus some. The profile shows 30,000 to 50,000 clones, about 90% of them singletons. The sample taken for sequencing was peripheral blood. The receptors were sampled from a woman in her twenties or thirties in a cohort sampled during active COVID-19. Both conserved end residues are part of each CDR3. Each record gives: J gene, V gene, CDR3 protein.

>TRBJ2-3|TRBV7-9
CASSLTSGGDTQYF
>TRBJ2-2|TRBV27
CASSYYTGELFF
>TRBJ1-1|TRBV19
CASSISRVGTEAFF
>TRBJ2-1|TRBV9
CASSTDMSSYNEQFF
>TRBJ1-1|TRBV11-3
CASSLRFTGQGGDIGAFF
>TRBJ1-2|TRBV6-5
CASSYVSGRADGYTF
>TRBJ2-3|TRBV7-9
CASSPLRGEGLSTDTQYF
>TRBJ2-2|TRBV5-1
CASSFGGTGELFF
>TRBJ2-6|TRBV24-1
CATSDSARTAGANVLTF
>TRBJ2-5|TRBV21-1
CASSKTSGGLGTQYF
>TRBJ2-7|TRBV6-5
CASSTPVGSGSEQYF
>TRBJ2-6|TRBV7-3
CASSSRLAGSSGANVLTF
>TRBJ1-6|TRBV5-6
CASSPGTGYNSPLHF
>TRBJ1-4|TRBV25-1
CASSEWDRGGEKLFF
>TRBJ1-6|TRBV28
CASSLGQSSYNSPLHF
>TRBJ1-2|TRBV28
CASSLGQVLYGYTF
>TRBJ1-5|TRBV6-2/TRBV6-3
CASSSHWRNSNQPQHF
>TRBJ2-2|TRBV6-4
CASSDSGSSTGELFF
>TRBJ1-2|TRBV13
CASSLNRDHYGYTF
>TRBJ1-1|TRBV7-9
CASSSIDSEAFF
>TRBJ2-3|TRBV24-1
CASSTSGSTDTQYF
>TRBJ1-3|TRBV7-8
CASSQSGFGNTIYF
>TRBJ2-4|TRBV7-7
CANPPLLEAKNIQYF
>TRBJ1-2|TRBV7-9
CASSPADRPYGYTF
>TRBJ2-5|TRBV7-6
CASSARGRSGSGTQYF
>TRBJ2-7|TRBV5-6
CASSIPAGQGPYEQYF
>TRBJ2-5|TRBV7-9
CASSSQILVVETQYF
>TRBJ2-3|TRBV5-4
CASSGWAEDTQYF
>TRBJ1-2|TRBV11-2
CASSRPGGTNYGYTF
>TRBJ2-1|TRBV4-2
CASSQDPGDYMYNEQFF
>TRBJ1-6|TRBV19
CASNLSGNSPLHF
>TRBJ2-3|TRBV6-2/TRBV6-3
CASSLAEEEDTQYF
>TRBJ2-3|TRBV6-6
CASSRGLAGVSTDTQYF
>TRBJ2-1|TRBV3-1/TRBV3-2
CASSQSRTSEQFF
>TRBJ2-2|TRBV3-1/TRBV3-2
CASSQLRTSRTGELFF
>TRBJ1-4|TRBV30
CAWSVGTGNEKLFF
>TRBJ2-7|TRBV5-1
CASSLVGGFGYEQYF
>TRBJ2-4|TRBV3-1/TRBV3-2
CASSQLAGGWNIQYF
>TRBJ1-6|TRBV9
CASSVVGGNSPLHF
>TRBJ2-2|TRBV2
CASSPGHTNTGELFF
>TRBJ2-5|TRBV6-2/TRBV6-3
CASSSDPKLAVQYF
>TRBJ2-1|TRBV24-1
CATSGGWGFSSYNEQFF
>TRBJ1-1|TRBV12-3/TRBV12-4
CASSLRRSTEAFF
>TRBJ2-1|TRBV5-1
CASSREPGLGEQFF
>TRBJ2-1|TRBV21-1
CASSKRRSGGLYDEQFF
>TRBJ2-2|TRBV20-1
CSATGTGELFF
>TRBJ2-7|TRBV11-2
CASSSTGTIYEQYF
>TRBJ2-6|TRBV19
CASSRQGTGANVLTF
>TRBJ2-2|TRBV18
CASSWLAPNTGELFF
>TRBJ2-3|TRBV7-3
CASSYGTADTQYF
>TRBJ2-3|TRBV9
CASSVVGQVPYF
>TRBJ1-2|TRBV5-1
CASSFASNYGYTF
>TRBJ2-7|TRBV6-6
CASSSSGLAKTDEQYF
>TRBJ2-7|TRBV5-1
CASSPPTGALLTYEQYF
>TRBJ1-5|TRBV6-5
CASSRDRGGGQPQHF
>TRBJ1-1|TRBV6-5
CASSWAFGNTEAFF
>TRBJ2-3|TRBV9
CASSPLAGGEGTDTQYF